Shown below are 14 T cell receptor beta chains from a single sample sequenced in a study of post-analysis software for immune sequencing data. TCR beta libraries were prepared from cDNA with unique molecular identifiers. Each CDR3 protein is one row after TCRdb ran MiXCR on the PCR reads. The sample holds 650,000 to 850,000 distinct CDR3 sequences; about 45% are singletons and the top ten take roughly 4.5%. These receptors are not linked to any known antigen. General observations from the study: Patients had higher frequencies than controls of about 5 TRBV segments, including TRBV5-6, TRBV5-1 and TRBV20-1.

The specimen was blood. All receptors come from a girl aged 10-17 years with multiple sclerosis.

This rearrangement joins TRBV2 to TRBJ2-2; 10 bases agree with TRBD2. The CDR3 has 17 amino acids. Germline-derived CDR1 and CDR2 are SNHLY and FYNNEI. The junction had 9 bases not matched to a gene; V was cut back by 6 bases and J by 2 bases. The CDR3 spells CASRGGTSGINTGELFF. CDR3 coding DNA: TGTGCCAGCAGAGGGGGAACTAGCGGGATTAACACCGGGGAGCTGTTTTTT.

This chain links TRBV6-5 with TRBJ2-4; TRBD2 might be the D (5 bases). The V gene's germline CDR1 is MNHEY and CDR2 SVGAGI. Trimming stripped 6 bases from V and 13 bases from J, with 16 bases between. The CDR3 is 12 amino acids. In DNA form, the CDR3 reads TGTGCCAGCAGAAAGGAGCTTGGGGAGCAGTACTTC. Encoded protein: CASRKELGEQYF.

The sample holds a few counts of this clonotype. V usage is TRBV7-9 and J usage is TRBJ2-3; the match to TRBD1 covers 11 bases. V was clipped by 5 bases and J by 3 bases; unmatched bases: 7. The germline CDR1 and CDR2 sequences are SEHNR and FQNEAQ (reference sequence). CDR3 length equals 16 residues. CDR3: CASSPGQGAHTDTQYF. The CDR3 DNA is TGTGCCAGCAGCCCTGGACAGGGGGCGCATACAGATACGCAGTATTTT.

The chain is built from TRBV6-5 and TRBJ2-7; TRBD1 matches 9 bases. The CDR3 consists of 15 residues. Losses at the gene ends were 5 bases for V and 7 bases for J; bases not matched to a gene: 12. CDR1 and CDR2 from the germline V gene are MNHEY and SVGAGI. The CDR3 loop is CASSTTGGRSDEQYF. The CDR3, as DNA: TGTGCCAGCAGTACAACAGGGGGCCGGTCGGATGAGCAGTACTTC.

There are many counts of this clonotype. The chain has TRBV7-2 and TRBJ1-2; maybe TRBD1 (5 bases). The V end was cut by 5 bases, the J end by 2 bases, with 12 bases between. Germline V gene data show CDR1 as SGHTA and CDR2 as FQGNSA. This CDR3 region has 14 residues. The CDR3 reads CASSPPRQNYGYTF. CDR3 in DNA: TGTGCCAGCAGCCCCCCCAGACAGAACTATGGCTACACCTTC.

For the CDR3, the DNA is TGTGCCAGCAGCAGCCGCCCAGGGGGCTACGAGCAGTACTTC. As protein: CASSSRPGGYEQYF. The chain is built from TRBV7-9 and TRBJ2-4; TRBD1 matches 7 bases. The end of the DNA fits TRBJ2-7 better, so the J call may be wrong. CDR1 and CDR2 from the germline V gene are SEHNR and FQNEAQ (reference sequence). This CDR3 region has 14 residues.

CDR3 nucleotide sequence: TGTGCCAGCAGCTTAACAGGGTGGGGGGAGGAGACCCAGTACTTC. Translating gives CASSLTGWGEETQYF. The chain combines TRBV7-3 with TRBJ2-7; D possibly corresponds to TRBD2 (6 bases). The J call may not be correct, given that the DNA end is closer to TRBJ2-5. The CDR3 is 15 residues long. Germline V gene data show CDR1 as SGHTA and CDR2 as FQGTGA.

Turning to this clonotype: Germline and junction disagree at one end, which may indicate a read error. The CDR3 DNA is TGTGCCAACAGTCAGACAGGGAGCAATCAGCCCCAGCATTTT. Translation: CANSQTGSNQPQHF. V usage is TRBV25-1 and J usage is TRBJ1-5; 7 bases match TRBD1. This CDR3 has 14 residues. The V gene's germline CDR1 is MGHDK and CDR2 SYGVNS.

This clonotype showed up just a few times. The chain combines TRBV10-3 with TRBJ1-1; no firm D call. V was shortened by 3 bases and J by 0 bases, with 14 bases between the two germline ends. The CDR3 covers 16 residues. The germline V gene has CDR1 ENHRY and CDR2 SYGVKD. The CDR3 DNA reads as TGTGCCATCAGTGAATCCCTTCCAGGCATGAACACTGAAGCTTTCTTT. It translates to CAISESLPGMNTEAFF.

CDR3 amino acids: CSVEIRDITNYGYTF. Written as DNA, the CDR3 is TGCAGCGTTGAGATTCGGGACATCACTAACTATGGCTACACCTTC. The V call is TRBV29-1, the J call TRBJ1-2, with a weak D call TRBD1 (6 bases). Germline CDR1 and CDR2: SQVTM and ANQGSEA. The CDR3 has 15 residues. V gave up 3 bases and J gave up 0 bases, with 14 bases separating them.

The genes are TRBV6-2 or TRBV6-3 and TRBJ2-1, with D perhaps matching TRBD2 (5 bases). Trimming stripped 8 bases from V and 2 bases from J, with 13 bases between. The germline V gene encodes CDR1 MNHEY and CDR2 SVGEGT. The CDR3 runs to 14 residues. The CDR3 DNA reads TGTGCCAGCGCCCCCGGGGTCCCCTACAATGAGCAGTTCTTC. This sequence encodes CASAPGVPYNEQFF.

The rearrangement joins TRBV4-3 to TRBJ2-3; TRBD1 agrees at 8 bases. Germline CDR1 reads LGHNA; CDR2 reads YSLEER. V was clipped by 1 base and J by 0 bases; unmatched bases: 6. The CDR3 runs to 17 residues. CDR3 in amino acids: CASSQGQGASSTDTQYF. Here the CDR3 DNA reads TGCGCCAGCAGCCAAGGGCAGGGGGCGTCTAGCACAGATACGCAGTATTTT.

This clonotype has a single count. The chain carries TRBV6-6 and TRBJ1-5; the match to TRBD1 covers 11 bases. This CDR3 contains 14 residues. The V and J ends lost 6 bases and 7 bases, in that order; junction bases with no gene match: 5. Germline CDR1 and CDR2: MNHNY and SVGAGI (reference sequence). The CDR3 DNA is TGTGCCAGCAGGAGGGACAGGGGGGAACAGCCCCAGCATTTT. As protein: CASRRDRGEQPQHF.

This clonotype was counted only a few times. Mismatch with germline at one junction end may stem from a read error. V and J are TRBV6-1 and TRBJ1-2, with D possibly TRBD1 on 5 matching bases. CDR3 length: 15 amino acids. Germline V gene data show CDR1 as MNHNS and CDR2 as SASEGT. The CDR3 reads CASSEGPRASYGYTF. In nucleotides, the CDR3 is TGTGCCAGCAGCGAAGGCCCCAGGGCCTCCTATGGCTACACCTTC.